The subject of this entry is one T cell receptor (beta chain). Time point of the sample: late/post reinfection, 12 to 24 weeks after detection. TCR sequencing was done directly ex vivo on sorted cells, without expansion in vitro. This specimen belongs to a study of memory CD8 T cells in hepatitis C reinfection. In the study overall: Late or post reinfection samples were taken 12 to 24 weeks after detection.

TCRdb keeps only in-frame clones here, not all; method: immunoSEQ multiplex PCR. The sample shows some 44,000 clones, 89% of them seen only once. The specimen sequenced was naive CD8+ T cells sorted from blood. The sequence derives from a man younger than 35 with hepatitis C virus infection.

The CDR3 sequence is CATSRSLWGQKETQYF. The CDR3 nucleotides are TGTGCCACCAGCAGATCTTTGTGGGGGCAAAAAGAGACCCAGTACTTC. The chain combines TRBV15 with TRBJ2-5, with D perhaps matching TRBD1 (6 bases). The CDR3 extends over 16 amino acids. CDR1 is LNHNV and CDR2 is YYDKDF in the germline V gene (reference sequence). Trimming shortened V by 2 bases and J by 3 bases, and 16 bases separated the two germline ends.